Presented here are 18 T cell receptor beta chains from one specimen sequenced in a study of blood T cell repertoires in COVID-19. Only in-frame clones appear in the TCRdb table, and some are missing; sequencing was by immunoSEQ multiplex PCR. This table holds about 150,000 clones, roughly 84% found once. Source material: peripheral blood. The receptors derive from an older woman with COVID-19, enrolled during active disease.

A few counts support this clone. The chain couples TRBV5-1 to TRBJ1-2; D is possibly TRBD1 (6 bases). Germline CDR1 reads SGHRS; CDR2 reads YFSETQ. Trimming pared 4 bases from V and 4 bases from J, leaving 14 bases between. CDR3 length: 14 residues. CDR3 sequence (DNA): TGCGCCAGCAGCCCAGGGGATTACGTCTATGGCTACACCTTC. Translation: CASSPGDYVYGYTF.

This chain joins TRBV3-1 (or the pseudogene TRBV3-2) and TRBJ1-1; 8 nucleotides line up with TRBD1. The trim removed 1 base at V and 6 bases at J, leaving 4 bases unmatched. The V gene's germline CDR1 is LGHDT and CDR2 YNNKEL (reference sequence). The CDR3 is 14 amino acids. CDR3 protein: CASSQVSGGAEAFF. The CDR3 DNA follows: TGTGCCAGCAGCCAAGTTTCAGGGGGCGCTGAAGCTTTCTTT.

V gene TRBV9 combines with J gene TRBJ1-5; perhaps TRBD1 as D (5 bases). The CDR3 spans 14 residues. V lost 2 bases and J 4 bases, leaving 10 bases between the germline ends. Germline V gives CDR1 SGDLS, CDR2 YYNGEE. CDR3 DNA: TGTGCCAGCAGCGTTAATCAGGGAAATCAGCCCCAGCATTTT. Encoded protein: CASSVNQGNQPQHF.

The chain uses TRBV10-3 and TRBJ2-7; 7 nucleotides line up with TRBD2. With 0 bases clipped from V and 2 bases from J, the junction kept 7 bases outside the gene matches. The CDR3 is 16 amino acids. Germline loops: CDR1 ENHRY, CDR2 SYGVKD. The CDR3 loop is CAISESLRGTAYEQYF. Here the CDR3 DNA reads TGTGCCATCAGTGAGTCATTGCGGGGGACCGCCTACGAGCAGTACTTC.

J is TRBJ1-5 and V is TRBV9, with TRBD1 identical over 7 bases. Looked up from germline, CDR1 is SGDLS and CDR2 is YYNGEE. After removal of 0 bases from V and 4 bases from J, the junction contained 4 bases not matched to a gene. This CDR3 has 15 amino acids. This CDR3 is CASSVGDSPNQPQHF. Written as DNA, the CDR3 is TGTGCCAGCAGCGTAGGGGACAGTCCAAATCAGCCCCAGCATTTT.

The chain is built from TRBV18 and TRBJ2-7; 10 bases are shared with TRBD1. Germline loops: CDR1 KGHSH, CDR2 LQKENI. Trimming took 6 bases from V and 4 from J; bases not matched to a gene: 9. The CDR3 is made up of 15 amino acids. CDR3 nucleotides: TGTGCCAGCTCTCCTACGACAGGGGGCGCGTACGAGCAGTACTTC. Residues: CASSPTTGGAYEQYF.

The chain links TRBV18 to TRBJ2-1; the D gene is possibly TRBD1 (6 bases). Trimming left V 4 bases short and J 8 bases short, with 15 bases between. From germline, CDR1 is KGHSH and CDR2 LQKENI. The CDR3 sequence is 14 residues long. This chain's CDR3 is CASSLIQGWDEQFF. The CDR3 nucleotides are TGTGCCAGCTCACTGATCCAGGGGTGGGATGAGCAGTTCTTC.

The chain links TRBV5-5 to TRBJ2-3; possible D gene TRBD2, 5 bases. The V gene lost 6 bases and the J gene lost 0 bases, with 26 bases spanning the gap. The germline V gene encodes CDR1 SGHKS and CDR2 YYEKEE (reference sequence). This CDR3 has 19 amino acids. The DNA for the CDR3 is TGTGCCAGCAATGATTTCTTTGGCGGGCCGCTACGAAGCACAGATACGCAGTATTTT. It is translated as CASNDFFGGPLRSTDTQYF.

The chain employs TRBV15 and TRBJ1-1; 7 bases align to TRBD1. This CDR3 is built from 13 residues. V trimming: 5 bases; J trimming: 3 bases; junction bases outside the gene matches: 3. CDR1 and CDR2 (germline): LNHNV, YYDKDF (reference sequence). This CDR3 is CATSAGGHTEAFF. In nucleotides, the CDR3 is TGTGCCACCAGCGCAGGGGGACACACTGAAGCTTTCTTT.

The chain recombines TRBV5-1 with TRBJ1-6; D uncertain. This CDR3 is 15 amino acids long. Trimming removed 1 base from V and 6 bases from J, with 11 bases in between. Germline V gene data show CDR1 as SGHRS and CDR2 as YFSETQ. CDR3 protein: CASSLTLSGNSPLHF. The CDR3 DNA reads TGCGCCAGCAGCTTGACCCTTTCGGGTAATTCACCCCTCCACTTT. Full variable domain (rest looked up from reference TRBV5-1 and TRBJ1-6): KAGVTQTPRYLIKTRGQQVTLSCSPISGHRSVSWYQQTPGQGLQFLFEYFSETQRNKGNFPGRFSGRQFSNSRSEMNVSTLELGDSALYLCASSLTLSGNSPLHFGNGTRLTVT.

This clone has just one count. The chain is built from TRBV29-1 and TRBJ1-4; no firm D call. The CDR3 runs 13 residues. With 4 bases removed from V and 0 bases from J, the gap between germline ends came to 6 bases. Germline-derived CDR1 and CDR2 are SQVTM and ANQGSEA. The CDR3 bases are TGCAGCGTTGGGGCAGCAACTAATGAAAAACTGTTTTTT. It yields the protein CSVGAATNEKLFF.

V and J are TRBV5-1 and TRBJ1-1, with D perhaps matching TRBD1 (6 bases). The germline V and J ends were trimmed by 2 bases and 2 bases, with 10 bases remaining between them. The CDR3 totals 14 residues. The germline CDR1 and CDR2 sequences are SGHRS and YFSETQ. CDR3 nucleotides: TGCGCCAGCAGCTTTCAACAGGGAAACACTGAAGCTTTCTTT. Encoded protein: CASSFQQGNTEAFF.

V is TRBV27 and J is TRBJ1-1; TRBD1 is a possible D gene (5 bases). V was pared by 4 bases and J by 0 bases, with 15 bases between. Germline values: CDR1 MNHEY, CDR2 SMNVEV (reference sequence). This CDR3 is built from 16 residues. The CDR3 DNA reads TGTGCCAGCAGTTATTTTCCGGGACTGATGAACACTGAAGCTTTCTTT. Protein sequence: CASSYFPGLMNTEAFF.

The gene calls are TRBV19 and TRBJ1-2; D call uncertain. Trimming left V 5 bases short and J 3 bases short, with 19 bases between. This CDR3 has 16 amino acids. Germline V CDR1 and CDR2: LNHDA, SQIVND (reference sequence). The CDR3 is CASSLLHTLSDYGYTF. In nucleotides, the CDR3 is TGTGCCAGTAGTCTTCTACACACTCTAAGCGACTATGGCTACACCTTC.

The CDR3 DNA reads as TGTGCCAGCAGCGTGACAGGGTTCAACACTGAAGCTTTCTTT. Amino acid sequence: CASSVTGFNTEAFF. This rearrangement joins TRBV11-1 to TRBJ1-1; 7 nucleotides match TRBD1. CDR3 length: 14 residues. Trimming removed 5 bases from V and 2 bases from J; junction bases left unmatched: 5. Germline-derived CDR1 and CDR2 are SGHAT and FQDESV (reference sequence).

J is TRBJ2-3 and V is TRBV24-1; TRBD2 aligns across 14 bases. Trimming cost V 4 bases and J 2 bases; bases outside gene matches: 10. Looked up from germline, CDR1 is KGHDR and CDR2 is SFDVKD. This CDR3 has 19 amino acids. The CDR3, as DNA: TGTGCCACCAGTGACCCCGGACTAGCGGGGGGTTACCACACAGATACGCAGTATTTT. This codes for CATSDPGLAGGYHTDTQYF.

The CDR3 nucleotides read TGTGCCAGCAGCGTGGGGGCGAGCACAGATACGCAGTATTTT. Amino acids: CASSVGASTDTQYF. The chain has TRBV9 and TRBJ2-3; D perhaps matches TRBD1 (6 bases). CDR3 length: 14 residues. The germline gives CDR1 SGDLS, CDR2 YYNGEE. V was cut by 2 bases and J by 0 bases, with 7 bases left in between.

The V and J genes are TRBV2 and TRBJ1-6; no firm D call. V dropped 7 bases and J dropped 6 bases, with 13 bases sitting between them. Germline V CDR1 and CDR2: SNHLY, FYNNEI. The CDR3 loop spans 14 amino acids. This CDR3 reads CASIAGMSNSPLHF. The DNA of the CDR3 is TGTGCCAGCATTGCCGGGATGAGTAATTCACCCCTCCACTTT.